The 10 T cell receptor beta chains given below trace back to one sample, sequenced in a study of memory CD4+ T cells and cytomegalovirus serostatus. The sort gate was single viable CD3+CD4+CD8-CD45RO+ cells for memory CD4+ T cells. The assay was immunoSEQ multiplex PCR, and TCRdb's table has in-frame clones only and misses some. The repertoire has 70,000 to 95,000 clones, approximately 84% of them found once; the top ten carry around 0.73%. The sequenced material came from memory CD4+ T cells from blood. Receptors originate from an adult in good health and CMV-seronegative.

The CDR3 DNA follows: TGCAGCGTTGTGAGTCCCCCCCCCACAGATACGCAGTATTTT. Its translation: CSVVSPPPTDTQYF. This rearrangement joins TRBV29-1 to TRBJ2-3; D not certain. The CDR3 spans 14 residues. CDR1 is SQVTM and CDR2 is ANQGSEA in the germline V gene. V dropped 4 bases and J dropped 2 bases, with 13 bases sitting between them.

This clone was observed a single time. This chain links TRBV30 with TRBJ1-2; D is unresolved. This CDR3 is 14 amino acids long. Trimming removed 3 bases at V and 1 base at J, with 12 bases between. The V gene's germline CDR1 is GTSNPN and CDR2 SVGIG (reference sequence). CDR3 in DNA: TGTGCCTGGAGCCTGCTTGGGATTAACTATGGCTACACCTTC. It translates to CAWSLLGINYGYTF.

The chain combines TRBV11-2 with TRBJ2-5; D remains ambiguous. The germline CDR1 and CDR2 sequences are SGHAT and FQNNGV. The CDR3 contains 13 residues. Trimming pared 1 base from V and 4 bases from J, leaving 7 bases between. The CDR3 region is CASSLARSETQYF. The CDR3 coding sequence is TGTGCCAGCAGCTTAGCTAGATCAGAGACCCAGTACTTC.

The chain joins TRBV11-2 to TRBJ1-2, with D unclear. The V and J ends lost 0 bases and 6 bases respectively, with 14 bases between them. There are 15 residues in the CDR3. The V gene's germline CDR1 is SGHAT and CDR2 FQNNGV. CDR3 nucleotides: TGTGCCAGCAGCTTAGATTCCACAGCGTGGAATGGCTACACCTTC. It specifies CASSLDSTAWNGYTF.

The chain couples TRBV7-9 to TRBJ1-2; D gene ambiguous. This CDR3 is 14 amino acids long. Germline V gene sequence: CDR1 SEHNR, CDR2 FQNEAQ (reference sequence). V was pared by 2 bases and J by 1 base, with 8 bases between. The CDR3 sequence: CASSLFPHNYGYTF. Here the CDR3 DNA reads TGTGCCAGCAGCTTATTCCCCCATAACTATGGCTACACCTTC.

The chain joins TRBV7-2 to TRBJ2-1, with no clear D. The CDR3 spans 13 residues. Between the trimmed V and J ends, which lost 5 bases and 7 bases, there was a span of 12 bases. Germline V lookup: CDR1 SGHTA, CDR2 FQGNSA. This CDR3 is CASSPGRPNEQFF. The CDR3 DNA reads as TGTGCCAGCAGCCCAGGACGGCCGAATGAGCAGTTCTTC.

This clone appeared a single time. The chain is built from TRBV7-2 and TRBJ1-1, with TRBD1 identical over 7 bases. The V and J ends lost 5 bases and 3 bases, in that order; junction bases with no gene match: 3. Germline values: CDR1 SGHTA, CDR2 FQGNSA. The CDR3 extends over 13 amino acids. CDR3 amino acids: CASSRDRDTEAFF. The DNA of the CDR3 is TGTGCCAGCAGCCGCGACAGGGACACTGAAGCTTTCTTT.

The chain combines TRBV10-3 with TRBJ2-3; 7 nucleotides agree with TRBD2. This CDR3 is built from 14 residues. With V trimmed by 10 bases and J by 2 bases, 9 bases remained unmatched. Germline V gene sequence: CDR1 ENHRY, CDR2 SYGVKD. Written as DNA, the CDR3 is TGTGCCACCGGGCGGGAGCTCAACACAGATACGCAGTATTTT. It encodes CATGRELNTDTQYF.

V is TRBV19 and J is TRBJ2-3; D may be TRBD1 or TRBD2 (5 bases each). The CDR3 contains 15 residues. V lost 3 bases and J 4 bases, leaving 14 bases between the germline ends. CDR1 and CDR2 (germline): LNHDA, SQIVND (reference sequence). DNA of the CDR3: TGTGCCAGTAGTATGGGGCGGATAGCGCCAGATACGCAGTATTTT. Its translation is CASSMGRIAPDTQYF.

The rearrangement links TRBV30 to TRBJ2-7, with D possibly TRBD2 on 6 matching bases. The CDR3 is 13 residues long. Germline V gives CDR1 GTSNPN, CDR2 SVGIG (reference sequence). Trimming took 3 bases from V and 2 from J, leaving 11 bases between them. CDR3 protein: CAWRRRGTYEQYF. CDR3 DNA: TGTGCCTGGAGGCGGCGGGGAACCTACGAGCAGTACTTC.